The rows below give T cell receptor beta chains drawn from one sample of a study of early T cells in non-severe SARS-CoV-2 infection. TCRdb re-analysed the 5' RACE reads in MiXCR, keeping a single row per CDR3 protein. The sample has 40,000 to 50,000 distinct CDR3 sequences, around a tenth seen once. Sequenced material: whole blood. The receptors originated from an adult who was a healthcare worker with PCR-confirmed SARS-CoV-2 infection or an uninfected control (not recorded which). CDR3s include the opening cysteine and the closing phenylalanine or tryptophan. Each record gives: clone size, V gene, J gene, D gene, CDR3 DNA, CDR3 protein. A D gene is named only where the DNA matches it firmly. The size entry is marked missing in some rows and otherwise reads once, few, many or a size class.

>many|TRBV20-1|TRBJ2-3|TRBD2
TGCAGTGCTCCCCAATACGAGACTAGCGGCGCAGATACGCAGTATTTT
CSAPQYETSGADTQYF
>many|TRBV29-1|TRBJ2-1|.
TGCAGCGTTGGTTCCGGGCTTTCCTACAATGAGCAGTTCTTC
CSVGSGLSYNEQFF
>many|TRBV6-2/TRBV6-3|TRBJ2-1|TRBD2
TGTGCCAGCAGTCACGGACTAGCCGTTGAGCAGTTCTTC
CASSHGLAVEQFF
>medium-sized|TRBV2|TRBJ2-2|.
TGTGCCAGCAGACCAATCAGCGCGAACACCGGGGAGCTGTTTTTT
CASRPISANTGELFF
>many|TRBV3-1|TRBJ1-2|TRBD1
TGTGCCAGCAGCCAAGCCGAGTACAGGGGAAATAGTGGCTACACCTTC
CASSQAEYRGNSGYTF
>many|TRBV7-2|TRBJ2-5|.
TGTGCCAGCAGCTTAGTGCGGGGGACCCAGTACTTC
CASSLVRGTQYF
>.|TRBV7-2|TRBJ1-4|.
TGTGCCAGCAGCATACAGACGGCCCGGGAGGAAAAACTGTTTTTT
CASSIQTAREEKLFF
>few|TRBV4-2|TRBJ2-7|.
TGTGCCAGCAGCCCCGCCGGGACTGGGGACTACGAGCAGTACTTC
CASSPAGTGDYEQYF
>many|TRBV2|TRBJ2-7|TRBD2
TGTGCCAGCAGTCGCGAGAGAAGCGGGAGGCTCTCCTACGAGCAGTACTTC
CASSRERSGRLSYEQYF
>many|TRBV7-8|TRBJ2-1|.
TGTGCCAGCAGCCCTTCAGGGGGGCCCGAGCAGTTCTTC
CASSPSGGPEQFF
>.|TRBV28|TRBJ2-3|.
.
CASSFGNGHTDTQYF
>many|TRBV29-1|TRBJ1-2|TRBD1
TGCAGCGTTGAAGGCCGGGAGGACAGGGCCTATGGCTACACCTTC
CSVEGREDRAYGYTF
>.|TRBV6-2/TRBV6-3|TRBJ1-1|TRBD1
TGTGCCAGCAGTTACTCCGGTTGGGAAGCAGGGACAGTCACTGAAGCTTTCTTT
CASSYSGWEAGTVTEAFF
>.|TRBV7-2|TRBJ2-7|.
TGTGCCAGCAGCTTCACCTCCTACGAGCAGTACTTC
CASSFTSYEQYF
>many|TRBV3-1|TRBJ2-1|TRBD2
TGTGCCAGCAGCGAGGGACTAGCGGGACACATTGAGCAGTTCTTC
CASSEGLAGHIEQFF
>.|TRBV5-1|TRBJ2-7|TRBD1
TGCGCCAGCAGCTTCTCGACAGGGGCCGACTACGAGCAGTACTTC
CASSFSTGADYEQYF